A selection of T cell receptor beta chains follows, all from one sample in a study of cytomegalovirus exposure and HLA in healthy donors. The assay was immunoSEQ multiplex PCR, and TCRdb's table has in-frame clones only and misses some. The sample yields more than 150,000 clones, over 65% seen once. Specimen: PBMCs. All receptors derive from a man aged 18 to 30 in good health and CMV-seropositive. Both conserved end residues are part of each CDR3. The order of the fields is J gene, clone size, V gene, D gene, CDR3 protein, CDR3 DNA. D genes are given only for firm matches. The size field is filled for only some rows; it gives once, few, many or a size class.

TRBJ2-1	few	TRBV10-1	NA	CASLNEQFF	TGCGCCAGCCTTAATGAGCAGTTCTTC
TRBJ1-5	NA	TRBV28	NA	CASRGRWGNQPQHF	TGTGCCAGCAGAGGGAGATGGGGAAATCAGCCCCAGCATTTT
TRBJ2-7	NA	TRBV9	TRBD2	CASSPRLASSSYEQYF	TGTGCCAGCAGCCCTCGACTAGCCTCGAGCTCCTACGAGCAGTACTTC
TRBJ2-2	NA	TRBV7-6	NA	CASTSYPNTGELFF	TGTGCCAGCACCTCCTACCCCAACACCGGGGAGCTGTTTTTT
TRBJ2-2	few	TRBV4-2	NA	CASSQEATSYVLFF	TGTGCCAGCAGCCAAGAGGCCACTAGTTATGTCCTGTTTTTT
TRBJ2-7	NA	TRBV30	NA	CASGSYEQYF	TGTGCCTCGGGGAGCTACGAGCAGTACTTC
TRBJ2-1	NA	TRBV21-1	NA	CATRDRTNLYNEQFF	TGTGCCACCAGGGACAGAACGAACCTATACAATGAGCAGTTCTTC
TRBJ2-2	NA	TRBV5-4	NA	CASSTGTNTGELFF	TGTGCCAGCAGCACGGGGACTAACACCGGGGAGCTGTTTTTT
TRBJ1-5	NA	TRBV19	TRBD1	CASRGDRTNQPQHF	TGTGCCAGTAGGGGGGACAGGACCAATCAGCCCCAGCATTTT
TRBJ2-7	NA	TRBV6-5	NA	CASSYVQEAYEQYF	TGTGCCAGCAGTTACGTTCAGGAAGCCTACGAGCAGTACTTC
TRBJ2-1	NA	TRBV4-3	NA	CASSQDRVDNEQFF	TGCGCCAGCAGCCAAGATCGGGTGGACAATGAGCAGTTCTTC
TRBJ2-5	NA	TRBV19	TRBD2	CASSLAGAPETQYF	TGTGCCAGTAGTCTAGCGGGAGCACCAGAGACCCAGTACTTC
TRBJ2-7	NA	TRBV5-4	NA	CASSRRRSGVYEQYF	TGTGCCAGCAGTCGACGGCGGAGCGGTGTTTACGAGCAGTACTTC
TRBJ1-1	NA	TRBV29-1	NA	CSAVRSLVQNTEAFF	TGCAGCGCAGTCCGTTCCCTCGTACAGAACACTGAAGCTTTCTTT
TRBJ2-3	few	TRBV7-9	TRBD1	CASRAQGALPRIVF	TGTGCCAGCAGGGCACAGGGGGCTTTGCCCAGGATAGTATTT
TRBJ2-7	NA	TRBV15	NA	CATSSQGRATYEQYF	TGTGCCACCAGCAGCCAGGGTCGCGCTACCTACGAGCAGTACTTC
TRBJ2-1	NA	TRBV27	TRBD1	CASARGHTTYNEQFF	TGTGCCAGCGCAAGGGGGCATACTACCTACAATGAGCAGTTCTTC
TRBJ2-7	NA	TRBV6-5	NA	CATWGDRAGEQYF	TGTGCCACCTGGGGGGACAGAGCTGGTGAGCAGTACTTC
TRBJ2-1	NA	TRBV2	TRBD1	CASSAGQGVSNEQFF	TGTGCCAGCAGTGCGGGACAGGGGGTGTCCAATGAGCAGTTCTTC
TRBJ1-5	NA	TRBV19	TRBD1	CASSTRQGWSNQPQHF	TGTGCCAGTAGTACTAGACAGGGATGGAGCAATCAGCCCCAGCATTTT
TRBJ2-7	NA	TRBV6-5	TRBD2	CASSQGLAAEQYF	TGTGCCAGCAGTCAAGGACTAGCGGCCGAGCAGTACTTC
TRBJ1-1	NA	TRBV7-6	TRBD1	CASSPTDRGEAFF	TGTGCCAGCAGCCCTACGGACAGGGGCGAAGCTTTCTTT
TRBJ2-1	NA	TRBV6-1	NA	CASRSSRQVSNEQFF	TGTGCCAGCAGATCTTCTCGGCAGGTATCGAATGAGCAGTTCTTC
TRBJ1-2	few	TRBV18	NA	CASSPKAGIGYTF	TGTGCCAGCTCACCAAAGGCAGGGATCGGCTACACCTTC
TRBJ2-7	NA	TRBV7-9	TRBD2	CASRPSGGYEQYF	TGTGCCAGCCGCCCCAGCGGGGGTTACGAGCAGTACTTC
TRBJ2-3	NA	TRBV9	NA	CASSVRDSGPDTQYF	TGTGCCAGCAGCGTCCGGGACTCCGGACCAGATACGCAGTATTTT
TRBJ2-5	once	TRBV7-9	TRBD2	CASRDLAGVTGTQYF	TGTGCCAGCAGGGACCTAGCGGGAGTAACTGGGACCCAGTACTTC
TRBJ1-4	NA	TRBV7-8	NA	CASSLRGGGFGEKLFF	TGTGCCAGCAGCTTAAGGGGTGGGGGGTTCGGTGAAAAACTGTTTTTT
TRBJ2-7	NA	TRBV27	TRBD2	CASNAGGVSYEQYF	TGTGCCAGCAACGCCGGGGGGGTATCCTACGAGCAGTACTTC
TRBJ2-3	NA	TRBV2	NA	CASSRGTSSTDTQYF	TGTGCCAGCAGTAGGGGGACATCGAGCACAGATACGCAGTATTTT
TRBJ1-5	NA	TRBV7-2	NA	CASSWRDNQPQHF	TGTGCCAGCAGTTGGAGGGACAATCAGCCCCAGCATTTT
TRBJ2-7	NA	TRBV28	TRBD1	CASSDMDRADYEQYF	TGTGCCAGCAGCGACATGGACAGGGCGGACTACGAGCAGTACTTC
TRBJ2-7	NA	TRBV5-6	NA	CASSRGWGESYEQYF	TGTGCCAGCAGCCGCGGCTGGGGGGAGTCCTACGAGCAGTACTTC
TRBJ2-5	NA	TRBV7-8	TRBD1	CASSKPGQGFGQTQYF	TGTGCCAGCAGCAAACCGGGACAGGGGTTCGGACAGACCCAGTACTTC
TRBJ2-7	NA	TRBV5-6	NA	CASSFLSSYEQYF	TGTGCCAGCAGCTTCCTGAGCTCCTACGAGCAGTACTTC
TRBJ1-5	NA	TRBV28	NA	CASSLRVYLQPQHF	TGTGCCAGCAGTTTAAGAGTTTACCTTCAGCCCCAGCATTTT
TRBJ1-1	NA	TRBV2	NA	CASPLGAGHVNTEAFF	TGTGCCAGCCCTCTGGGAGCAGGCCATGTGAACACTGAAGCTTTCTTT
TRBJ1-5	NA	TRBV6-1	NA	CASSGNRSNQPQHF	TGTGCCAGCAGTGGAAACAGGAGCAATCAGCCCCAGCATTTT
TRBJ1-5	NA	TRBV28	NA	CASSLARADQLQHF	TGTGCCAGCAGTTTAGCTCGAGCGGACCAGCTCCAGCATTTT
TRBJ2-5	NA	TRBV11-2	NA	CASSLISGQTQYF	TGTGCCAGCAGCTTAATTAGTGGTCAGACCCAGTACTTC
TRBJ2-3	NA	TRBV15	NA	CATSREAGWGDTQYF	TGTGCCACCAGCAGAGAGGCGGGATGGGGGGATACGCAGTATTTT
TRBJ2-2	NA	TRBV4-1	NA	CASSRWATGELFF	TGCGCCAGCAGCCGCTGGGCCACCGGGGAGCTGTTTTTT
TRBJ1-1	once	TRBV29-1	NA	CSVEVGNTEAFF	TGCAGCGTTGAGGTCGGGAACACTGAAGCTTTCTTT
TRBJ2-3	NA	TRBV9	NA	CASSAYTGTDTQYF	TGTGCCAGCAGCGCATATACAGGGACAGATACGCAGTATTTT
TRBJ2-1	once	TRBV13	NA	CASSLAGPRGGQFF	TGTGCCAGCAGCTTAGCTGGACCCCGAGGGGGGCAGTTCTTC
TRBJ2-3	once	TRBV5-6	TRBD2	CASSNRRTSGTADTQYF	TGTGCCAGCAGCAACCGAAGGACTAGCGGTACCGCAGATACGCAGTATTTT
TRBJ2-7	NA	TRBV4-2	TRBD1	CASSQDVGTGHYEQYF	TGTGCCAGCAGCCAAGATGTCGGGACAGGCCACTACGAGCAGTACTTC
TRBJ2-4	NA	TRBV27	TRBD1	CASRRTGFGIQYF	TGTGCCAGCAGGCGGACAGGGTTCGGCATTCAGTACTTC
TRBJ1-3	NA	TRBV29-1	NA	CSVEGPPPGHSGNTIYF	TGCAGCGTTGAAGGGCCCCCACCAGGGCACTCTGGAAACACCATATATTTT
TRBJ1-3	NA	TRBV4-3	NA	CASSRGLVLAGNTIYF	TGCGCCAGCAGCAGGGGTCTAGTCTTGGCCGGAAACACCATATATTTT
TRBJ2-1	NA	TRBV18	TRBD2	CASSFSGSSYNEQFF	TGTGCCAGCTCATTTAGCGGGAGCTCCTACAATGAGCAGTTCTTC
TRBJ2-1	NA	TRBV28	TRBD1	CASSLWSTGGASNEQFF	TGTGCCAGCAGTTTATGGTCAACAGGGGGCGCCTCCAATGAGCAGTTCTTC